This T cell receptor (beta chain) was identified in a study of blood T cells in healthy people across ages. Whole-study results and caveats: Among long-lived donors, naive CD4+ cells were more numerous and diversity higher than in aged donors.

Using a J-beta primer mix together with a sample-barcoded 5' primer, a second PCR was run for roughly 7 to 12 cycles. Samples each returned at least 2.5 million CDR3-containing paired-end reads. TCRdb processed the 5' RACE reads anew with MiXCR; each CDR3 protein has one entry. The data hold approximately 670,000 distinct CDR3 sequences, with over 40% observed a single time. This clonotype was seen just once. Antigen unknown. CDR1 is MNHEY and CDR2 is SVGEGT in the germline V gene. V was clipped by 7 bases and J by 9 bases, with 25 bases between them. The CDR3 runs 16 residues. There were healthy Caucasian individuals from Russia, aged roughly 6 to 95, serving as donors.

Input material: blood. This clonotype was sampled from a man older than 75 in good health. The gene calls are TRBV6-2 or TRBV6-3 and TRBJ2-1, with D tentatively TRBD1 (7 bases). The CDR3 is CASTTNKAGGWGEQFF. The CDR3 DNA follows: TGTGCCAGCACCACTAACAAGGCAGGGGGGTGGGGTGAGCAGTTCTTC.